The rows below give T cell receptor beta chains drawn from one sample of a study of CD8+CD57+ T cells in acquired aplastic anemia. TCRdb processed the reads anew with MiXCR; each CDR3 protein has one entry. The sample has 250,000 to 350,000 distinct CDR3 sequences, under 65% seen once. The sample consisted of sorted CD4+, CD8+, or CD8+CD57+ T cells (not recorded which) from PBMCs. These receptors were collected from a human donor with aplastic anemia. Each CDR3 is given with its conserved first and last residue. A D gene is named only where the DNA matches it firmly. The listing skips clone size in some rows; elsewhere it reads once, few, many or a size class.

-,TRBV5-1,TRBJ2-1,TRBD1,CASSRGQLYNEQFF,TGCGCCAGCAGCCGGGGACAGCTCTACAATGAGCAGTTCTTC
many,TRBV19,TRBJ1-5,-,CASSIPSIINGNQPQHF,TGTGCCAGTAGTATCCCCTCTATAATAAATGGCAATCAGCCCCAGCATTTT
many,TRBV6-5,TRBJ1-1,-,CASSRLRAGRNTEAFF,TGTGCCAGCAGTCGATTGAGGGCAGGGCGAAACACTGAAGCTTTCTTT
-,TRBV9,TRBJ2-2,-,CASSPLRGELFF,TGTGCCAGCAGCCCCCTTCGGGGGGAGCTGTTTTTT
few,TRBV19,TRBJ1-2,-,CASSITGPYGYTF,TGTGCCAGTAGTATAACGGGGCCTTATGGCTACACCTTC
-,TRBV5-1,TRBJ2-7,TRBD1,CASSLTGQGGGEQYF,TGCGCCAGCAGCTTGACGGGACAGGGGGGAGGCGAGCAGTACTTC
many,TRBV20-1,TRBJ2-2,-,CSAGTNTGELFF,TGCAGTGCTGGAACCAACACCGGGGAGCTGTTTTTT
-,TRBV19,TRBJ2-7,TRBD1,CASRDTGVSSYEQYF,TGTGCCAGTAGGGATACAGGGGTCAGCTCCTACGAGCAGTACTTC
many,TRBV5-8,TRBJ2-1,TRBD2,CASSLPSGVYEQFF,TGTGCCAGCAGCTTGCCTAGCGGGGTCTATGAGCAGTTCTTC
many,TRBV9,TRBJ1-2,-,CASSVGDKANYGYTF,TGTGCCAGCAGCGTAGGGGACAAGGCCAACTATGGCTACACCTTC
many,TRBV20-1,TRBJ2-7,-,CSAKDGRPRDEQYF,TGCAGTGCCAAAGACGGCCGTCCAAGGGACGAGCAGTACTTC
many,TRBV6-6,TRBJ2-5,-,CASSKGLTEETQYF,TGTGCCAGCAGTAAGGGCCTGACTGAAGAGACCCAGTACTTC
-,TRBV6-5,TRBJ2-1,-,CASRGLDNEQFF,TGTGCTAGCCGCGGGTTGGACAATGAGCAGTTCTTC
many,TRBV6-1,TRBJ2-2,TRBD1,CASSNSGTGNTGELFF,TGTGCCAGCAGTAACTCCGGGACAGGGAACACCGGGGAGCTGTTTTTT
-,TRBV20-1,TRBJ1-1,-,CSASGGEAFF,TGCAGTGCTAGTGGAGGTGAAGCTTTCTTT